Below, 20 T cell receptor beta chains from the same sample are listed, as sequenced in a study of cytomegalovirus exposure and HLA in healthy donors. The PCR made use of 60 Vbeta and 13 Jbeta primers. Measured with immunoSEQ multiplex PCR; TCRdb has only the in-frame clones, and not every one. The profile shows about 130,000 clones, roughly 80% of them singletons. Sequencing used PBMCs. These receptors all stem from a man younger than 35 in good health and CMV-seropositive.

The rearrangement uses TRBV9 and TRBJ2-2; TRBD1 might be the D (6 bases). The CDR3 consists of 17 residues. Per germline, CDR1 SGDLS and CDR2 YYNGEE. The ends were cut back, 4 bases at V and 0 bases at J, with 16 bases in the middle. The CDR3 DNA reads TGTGCCAGCAGCCCCTGGGACATCGCACCGAACACCGGGGAGCTGTTTTTT. Protein sequence: CASSPWDIAPNTGELFF.

This clone was found once. CDR3 sequence reads: CAISEIRVGYTF. For the CDR3, the DNA is TGTGCCATCAGTGAGATCAGGGTTGGCTACACCTTC. This rearrangement joins TRBV10-3 to TRBJ1-2; possible D gene TRBD1, 5 bases. The CDR3 has 12 residues. The germline V gene encodes CDR1 ENHRY and CDR2 SYGVKD. Trimming cost V 2 bases and J 7 bases, with 8 bases left between them.

The sample holds one count of this clone. The J gene is TRBJ2-5, the V gene TRBV18; the D is unclear. The V gene's germline CDR1 is KGHSH and CDR2 LQKENI. V was shortened by 6 bases and J by 5 bases, with 10 bases between the two germline ends. The length of the CDR3 is 12 residues. The CDR3 nucleotides read TGTGCCAGCTCCGGCTACGGGGAGACCCAGTACTTC. This translates into CASSGYGETQYF.

The J gene is TRBJ2-5, the V gene TRBV6-5; 10 nucleotides agree with TRBD2. The J call may be wrong; the DNA end is better matched by TRBJ2-7. There are 13 residues in the CDR3. The V gene's germline CDR1 is MNHEY and CDR2 SVGAGI. The CDR3 DNA reads as TGTGCCAGCTGTCGGACTAGCGGCTACGAGCAGTACTTC. Its translation is CASCRTSGYEQYF.

This chain connects TRBV6-1 to TRBJ1-1, with D hard to call. Germline V gives CDR1 MNHNS, CDR2 SASEGT. This CDR3 spans 13 amino acids. The V and J ends lost 5 bases and 1 base respectively, with 8 bases between them. CDR3 protein: CASSSQRNTEAFF. CDR3 sequence (DNA): TGTGCCAGCAGTTCTCAGCGGAACACTGAAGCTTTCTTT.

V is TRBV5-4 and J is TRBJ2-5; D may be TRBD2 (7 bases). Trimming took 0 bases from V and 5 from J, leaving 17 bases between them. Germline V gene sequence: CDR1 SGHNT, CDR2 YYREEE (reference sequence). The CDR3 totals 16 residues. DNA for the CDR3: TGTGCCAGCAGCTTGGGAGCTGCGGGGGCGGGGGAGACCCAGTACTTC. Residues: CASSLGAAGAGETQYF. Together with reference TRBV5-4 and TRBJ2-5, the CDR3 gives the full variable domain: ETGVTQSPTHLIKTRGQQVTLRCSSQSGHNTVSWYQQALGQGPQFIFQYYREEENGRGNFPPRFSGLQFPNYSSELNVNALELDDSALYLCASSLGAAGAGETQYFGPGTRLLVL.

The chain links TRBV2 to TRBJ2-7; D is uncertain. The V and J ends lost 3 bases and 0 bases respectively, with 3 bases between them. Germline assignment: CDR1 SNHLY and CDR2 FYNNEI. This CDR3 region has 12 residues. CDR3 protein: CASSDSSYEQYF. CDR3 sequence (DNA): TGTGCCAGCAGTGACTCCTCCTACGAGCAGTACTTC.

This clone was recorded once. This sequence joins TRBV9 and TRBJ2-3; D remains ambiguous. Trimming cost V 5 bases and J 0 bases, with 16 bases left between them. CDR1 is SGDLS and CDR2 is YYNGEE in the germline V gene. The CDR3 has 16 residues. In DNA, the CDR3 is TGTGCCAGCAGTCACCCCTGGGCAGCTAGCACAGATACGCAGTATTTT. It specifies CASSHPWAASTDTQYF.

The J gene is TRBJ2-2, the V gene TRBV7-9, with D unresolved. V lost 1 base and J lost 3, with 9 bases in between. CDR3 length: 15 amino acids. Germline CDR1 reads SEHNR; CDR2 reads FQNEAQ (reference sequence). The CDR3 loop is CASSLVTSYTGELFF. The CDR3 nucleotides are TGTGCCAGCAGCTTAGTTACTTCCTACACCGGGGAGCTGTTTTTT.

V and J are TRBV7-9 and TRBJ2-1, with 8 bases that match TRBD2. The CDR3 totals 14 residues. The V gene's germline CDR1 is SEHNR and CDR2 FQNEAQ (reference sequence). V lost 5 bases and J lost 8; bases outside the gene matches: 8. The CDR3 bases are TGTGCCAGCAGCGTAAGCGGGAGATGGGATGAGCAGTTCTTC. It encodes CASSVSGRWDEQFF.

This chain links TRBV6-1 with TRBJ2-7; 7 bases align to TRBD1. The CDR3 is made up of 13 amino acids. V lost 7 bases and J lost 1; bases outside the gene matches: 4. Germline lookup yields CDR1 MNHNS and CDR2 SASEGT. The CDR3 loop is CASKRDRSYEQYF. Here the CDR3 DNA reads TGTGCCAGCAAGAGGGACAGATCCTACGAGCAGTACTTC.

V gene TRBV19 combines with J gene TRBJ2-2; D is unresolved. The germline CDR1 and CDR2 sequences are LNHDA and SQIVND (reference sequence). V was cut by 6 bases and J by 1 base, with 9 bases left in between. The CDR3 is 14 amino acids. CDR3 sequence: CASSHGVNTGELFF. Here the CDR3 DNA reads TGTGCCAGTAGCCACGGAGTGAACACCGGGGAGCTGTTTTTT.

The chain uses TRBV4-2 and TRBJ1-5, with D perhaps TRBD1 (5 bases). The CDR3 totals 15 residues. V lost 1 base and J lost 6, with 13 bases in between. Germline V gene data show CDR1 as LGHNA and CDR2 as YNFKEQ. The CDR3, as DNA: TGTGCCAGCAGCCAAGTGGAAGGGGAGGGTCAGCCCCAGCATTTT. Translated, it gives CASSQVEGEGQPQHF.

The gene calls are TRBV7-9 and TRBJ2-1, with 14 bases lining up with TRBD2. The V gene end was trimmed by 7 bases and the J gene end by 10 bases; junction bases not matched to a gene: 6. This CDR3 is 14 amino acids long. Germline lookup yields CDR1 SEHNR and CDR2 FQNEAQ (reference sequence). The CDR3 region is CASNWGLAGEEQFF. As DNA, the CDR3 is TGTGCCAGCAATTGGGGACTAGCGGGAGAAGAGCAGTTCTTC.

The chain employs TRBV9 and TRBJ2-3, with 7 bases aligning to TRBD2. The V gene's germline CDR1 is SGDLS and CDR2 YYNGEE. V shed 3 bases and J 9 bases; nucleotides not matched to a gene: 13. The CDR3 is made up of 15 amino acids. This chain's CDR3 is CASSDGTKLARTQYF. CDR3 DNA sequence: TGTGCCAGCAGCGACGGGACTAAACTGGCGAGGACGCAGTATTTT.

This clone has a single count. The chain recombines TRBV6-4 with TRBJ1-2; D is undetermined. The germline V gene encodes CDR1 MRHNA and CDR2 SNTAGT. The CDR3 loop spans 12 amino acids. Trimming shortened V by 4 bases and J by 3 bases, and 6 bases separated the two germline ends. The CDR3 region has the DNA TGTGCCAGCAGTGGAGGATACTATGGCTACACCTTC. Encoded protein: CASSGGYYGYTF.

This chain joins TRBV6-1 and TRBJ2-7, with 8 bases aligning to TRBD1. CDR1 is MNHNS and CDR2 is SASEGT in the germline V gene. The CDR3 runs 14 residues. With 6 bases clipped from V and 0 bases from J, the junction kept 4 bases outside the gene matches. This CDR3 is CASRLDRDSYEQYF. CDR3 sequence (DNA): TGTGCCAGCAGACTGGACAGGGACTCCTACGAGCAGTACTTC.

The V and J genes are TRBV7-2 and TRBJ2-7; 12 bases match TRBD2. Germline V CDR1 and CDR2: SGHTA, FQGNSA. The CDR3 is 19 residues long. The V and J ends lost 4 bases and 2 bases, in that order; junction bases with no gene match: 15. The CDR3 sequence is CASSWRASGTSGRTYEQYF. In nucleotides, the CDR3 is TGTGCCAGCAGCTGGCGGGCATCCGGGACTAGCGGGCGAACCTACGAGCAGTACTTC.

The chain is built from TRBV6-1 and TRBJ2-5; 8 nucleotides line up with TRBD1. The J call may be incorrect, as the DNA end agrees better with TRBJ2-7. CDR1 and CDR2 from the germline V gene are MNHNS and SASEGT. The CDR3 is 13 residues long. The chain's CDR3 is CASSQTGVYEQYF. The CDR3 DNA sequence: TGTGCCAGCAGTCAGACAGGGGTTTACGAGCAGTACTTC.

The chain is built from TRBV30 and TRBJ2-7; 7 bases match TRBD1. The junction had 4 bases not matched to a gene; V was cut back by 1 base and J by 4 bases. Per the germline V gene, CDR1 is GTSNPN and CDR2 is SVGIG (reference sequence). This CDR3 has 13 amino acids. CDR3 nucleotide sequence: TGTGCCTGGAGTGGACAGGGTGTGTACGAGCAGTACTTC. Residues: CAWSGQGVYEQYF.